This T cell receptor (beta chain) was documented in a study of cytomegalovirus exposure and HLA in healthy donors. Use of 60 Vbeta and 13 Jbeta primers characterized the PCR. Some clones are missing from TCRdb's copy, which holds only in-frame ones; the method was immunoSEQ multiplex PCR. The profile shows around 150,000 clones, less than 85% of them singletons. Whole-study results and caveats: As was reported, the classifier diagnosed cytomegalovirus status with high specificity and sensitivity.

Of note for this clone: Its specificity is unknown.

Germline V gene data show CDR1 as SGHAT and CDR2 as FQNNGV. The V gene lost 3 bases and the J gene lost 3 bases, with 9 bases spanning the gap. CDR3 size: 13 residues. Donors consisted of healthy bone marrow donors. Unrecorded immune exposure was likely among donors, who were nominally healthy when sampled. The chain is built from TRBV11-2 and TRBJ2-7; D not resolved. The source material was PBMCs. The TCR was taken from a man aged 40-55 years in good health and CMV-seropositive. As DNA, the CDR3 is TGTGCCAGCAGCTTTTCCATAGACTACGAGCAGTACTTC. Translation gives CASSFSIDYEQYF.